The present T cell receptor beta chain was sequenced within a study of blood T cell repertoires in COVID-19. Overall study: Sample material is recorded as cDNA or gDNA derived from T cells, B-cell-depleted T cells, or PBMCs.

Individuals aged about 18 to 89 years were recruited from about two dozen US areas. Grouping used clinical history reported by participants in a survey and questionnaire. The authors' processing: The assay estimated nucleated cells by amplifying reference gene primers. TCRdb's table, derived via immunoSEQ multiplex PCR, lists solely in-frame clones and lacks some. V and J calls and clone size are those listed in that table; D and trimming were worked out from the DNA. The sample carries about 180,000 clones, roughly 82% recorded once. The source material was PBMCs or T cells enriched from blood (not recorded which). The sequence was collected from a man aged 45-65 years who had recovered from COVID-19.

CDR3 sequence reads: CASSRVNTGELFF. The CDR3 coding sequence is TGTGCCAGCAGCCGTGTGAACACCGGGGAGCTGTTTTTT. The genes are TRBV7-6 and TRBJ2-2; D unresolved. This CDR3 comprises 13 residues. CDR1 and CDR2 (germline): SGHVS, FNYEAQ. Deletions cut 5 bases from V and 1 base from J, with 5 bases between. Full variable domain (rest looked up from reference TRBV7-6 and TRBJ2-2): GAGVSQSPRYKVTKRGQDVALRCDPISGHVSLYWYRQALGQGPEFLTYFNYEAQQDKSGLPNDRFSAERPEGSISTLTIQRTEQRDSAMYRCASSRVNTGELFFGEGSRLTVL.